Following are 12 T cell receptor beta chains from one sample sequenced in a study of read filtering for tumor transcriptome and immune sequencing. The library was built from 400 to 500 ng RNA with molecular barcoded adaptors for alpha/delta and beta/gamma chains. A single record per CDR3 protein comes from TCRdb applying MiXCR to the reads. Of around 9,000 distinct CDR3 sequences in the sample, roughly 15% are singletons; the top ten hold about 25%. Sequencing was carried out using a population of CD138-negative cells sorted from bone marrow. The receptors were gathered from a donor aged 40 or older with multiple myeloma.

This clonotype has a count of ten or more. The genes are TRBV7-9 and TRBJ1-5; unclear D gene. CDR3 size: 15 residues. Per the germline V gene, CDR1 is SEHNR and CDR2 is FQNEAQ (reference sequence). V shed 3 bases and J shed 0 bases, with 9 bases lying between them. The CDR3 loop is CASSLGPGSNQPQHF. The DNA for the CDR3 is TGTGCCAGCAGCTTGGGCCCGGGTAGCAATCAGCCCCAGCATTTT.

Sample share makes this clonotype medium-sized. CDR3 coding DNA: TGCGCCAGCAGCCGGGACCCAGGGCTGAACACTGAAGCTTTCTTT. Encoded protein: CASSRDPGLNTEAFF. The chain employs TRBV5-1 and TRBJ1-1; D is perhaps TRBD1 (5 bases). Germline V gene lookup returns CDR1 SGHRS and CDR2 YFSETQ. V was clipped by 4 bases and J by 0 bases, with 13 bases between them. This CDR3 is 15 amino acids long.

The chain has TRBV6-5 and TRBJ2-2, with D possibly TRBD1 on 6 matching bases. Germline V gene data show CDR1 as MNHEY and CDR2 as SVGAGI. The V end lost 6 bases, the J end lost 2 bases, and 19 bases lay between the germline ends. The CDR3 extends over 17 amino acids. The CDR3 loop is CASSLGVQGPNTGELFF. DNA of the CDR3: TGTGCCAGCAGCCTTGGGGTACAGGGTCCCAACACCGGGGAGCTGTTTTTT.

This clonotype occurred many times. The V gene is TRBV20-1, the J gene TRBJ1-5; maybe TRBD1 (5 bases). The V gene's germline CDR1 is DFQATT and CDR2 SNEGSKA (reference sequence). V lost 6 bases and J 0 bases, leaving 15 bases between the germline ends. The CDR3 consists of 15 residues. CDR3 loop: CSASAGGNSNQPQHF. In DNA, the CDR3 is TGCAGTGCGAGTGCGGGGGGTAATAGCAATCAGCCCCAGCATTTT.

Details on this clonotype: At one end the junction does not follow the germline gene, possibly because of a read error. The V gene is TRBV5-1, the J gene TRBJ2-6; D perhaps matches TRBD2 (6 bases). The germline V gene encodes CDR1 SGHRS and CDR2 YFSETQ. The CDR3 consists of 14 residues. The CDR3 sequence is CASSGVSGANVLAF. The CDR3 DNA is TGCGCCAGCTCGGGGGTCTCTGGGGCCAACGTCCTGGCTTTT.

This clonotype is categorized as medium-sized (0.01 to 0.1%). The chain carries TRBV3-1 and TRBJ2-3, with D perhaps TRBD1 (6 bases). CDR1 and CDR2 from the germline V gene are LGHDT and YNNKEL (reference sequence). The V gene lost 4 bases and the J gene lost 0 bases, with 17 bases spanning the gap. This CDR3 region has 17 residues. The CDR3: CASSPPRTAPSTDTQYF. CDR3 in DNA: TGTGCCAGCAGCCCGCCCCGGACAGCGCCAAGCACAGATACGCAGTATTTT.

This clonotype has a count of ten or more. The chain uses TRBV6-2 or TRBV6-3 and TRBJ1-2; the D is unclear. Per germline, CDR1 MNHEY and CDR2 SVGEGT. The CDR3 contains 13 residues. V was shortened by 10 bases and J by 8 bases, with 20 bases between the two germline ends. The CDR3 is CATDPSPRRGYTF. The CDR3 nucleotides are TGTGCCACCGACCCGTCTCCGCGGCGGGGCTACACCTTC.

About this clonotype: A far more abundant clone sits one base away, making this likely a read error. The chain combines TRBV12-3 or TRBV12-4 with TRBJ1-5; no firm D call. The CDR3 sequence is 12 residues long. The DNA of the CDR3 is TGTGCCAGCATCGGTAGCGATCAGCCCGAGCATTTT. It encodes CASIGSDQPEHF.

This clonotype is labeled as medium-sized. The V gene is TRBV7-9, the J gene TRBJ2-7; unclear D gene. The CDR3 runs 11 residues. From germline, CDR1 is SEHNR and CDR2 FQNEAQ (reference sequence). V was cut by 5 bases and J by 5 bases, with 7 bases left in between. CDR3 sequence reads: CASSITDEQYF. CDR3 in DNA: TGTGCCAGCAGCATTACGGACGAGCAGTACTTC.

This clonotype is labeled as medium-sized (0.01 to 0.1%). V is TRBV30 and J is TRBJ2-1; 8 bases fit TRBD2. There are 14 residues in the CDR3. Germline V lookup: CDR1 GTSNPN, CDR2 SVGIG (reference sequence). Trimming took 1 base from V and 5 from J; bases not matched to a gene: 4. The CDR3 reads CAWSGAGANNEQFF. The DNA for the CDR3 is TGTGCCTGGAGTGGAGCGGGAGCTAACAATGAGCAGTTCTTC. The variable domain in full, with the rest retrieved from reference TRBV30 and TRBJ2-1, is SQTIHQWPATLVQPVGSPLSLECTVEGTSNPNLYWYRQAAGRGLQLLFYSVGIGQISSEVPQNLSASRPQDRQFILSSKKLLLSDSGFYLCAWSGAGANNEQFFGPGTRLTVL.

This clonotype was recorded at least ten times. The chain combines TRBV11-2 with TRBJ2-1, with 9 bases fitting TRBD1. V gave up 3 bases and J gave up 10 bases; unmatched junction bases: 1. The germline V gene encodes CDR1 SGHAT and CDR2 FQNNGV. The CDR3 runs 12 residues. The CDR3 spells CASSFGQGEQFF. Written as DNA, the CDR3 is TGTGCCAGCAGCTTCGGACAGGGGGAGCAGTTCTTC.

Comments on this clonotype: One end of the junction is discordant with germline, which a read error may explain. The chain joins TRBV29-1 to TRBJ2-1; D gene ambiguous. CDR1 and CDR2 from the germline V gene are SQVTM and ANQGSEA. The CDR3 is 13 amino acids. The CDR3 DNA is TGCAGCGTTGAAAACACCCACGGCAATGAGCAGACCTTC. Its translation is CSVENTHGNEQTF.